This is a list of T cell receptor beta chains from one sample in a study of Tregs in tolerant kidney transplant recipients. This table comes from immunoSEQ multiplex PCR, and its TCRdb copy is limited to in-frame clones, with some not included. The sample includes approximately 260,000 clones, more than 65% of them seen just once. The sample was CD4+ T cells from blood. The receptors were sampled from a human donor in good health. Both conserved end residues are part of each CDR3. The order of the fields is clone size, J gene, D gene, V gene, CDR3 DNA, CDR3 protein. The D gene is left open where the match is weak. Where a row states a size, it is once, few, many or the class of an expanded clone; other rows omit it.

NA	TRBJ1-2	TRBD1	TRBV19	TGTGCCAGTAGTCCCCGGACAGGGAGTACCTATGGCTACACCTTC	CASSPRTGSTYGYTF
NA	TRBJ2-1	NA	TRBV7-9	TGTGCCAGCAGCGCCCAGGGCAGCTCCTACAATGAGCAGTTCTTC	CASSAQGSSYNEQFF
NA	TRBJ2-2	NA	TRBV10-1	TGCGCCACCTCAAACCCGCGGCGGGGGAACACCGGGGAGCTGTTTTTT	CATSNPRRGNTGELFF
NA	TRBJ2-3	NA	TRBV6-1	TGTGCCAGCAGTTCTCGACGGGGATACACAGATACGCAGTATTTT	CASSSRRGYTDTQYF
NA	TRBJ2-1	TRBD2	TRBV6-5	TGTGCCAGCAGATACACGACTAGCGGGGGGACGAATGAGCAGTTCTTC	CASRYTTSGGTNEQFF
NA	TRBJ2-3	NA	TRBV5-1	TGCGCCAGCAGCTTCGAGGGCACAGATACGCAGTATTTT	CASSFEGTDTQYF
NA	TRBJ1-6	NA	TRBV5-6	TGTGCCAGCAGCTTGGGACCCGGTTCCTATAATTCACCCCTCCACTTT	CASSLGPGSYNSPLHF
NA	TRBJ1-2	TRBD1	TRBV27	TGTGCCAGCAGTACGACCGGGACAGGGGGCTATCTAAGCTATGGCTACACCTTC	CASSTTGTGGYLSYGYTF
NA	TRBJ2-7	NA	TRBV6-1	TGTGCCAGCAGAGGGATACTCCGGGACTACGAGCAGTACTTC	CASRGILRDYEQYF
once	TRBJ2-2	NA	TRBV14	TGTGCCAGCAGCCAAACGGGAGTTCCTACCGGGGAGCTGTTTTTT	CASSQTGVPTGELFF
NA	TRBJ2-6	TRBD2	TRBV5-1	TGCGCCAGCAGCCGGGGAGGGCAGGCTACCTCTGGGGCCAACGTCCTGACTTTC	CASSRGGQATSGANVLTF
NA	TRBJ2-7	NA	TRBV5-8	TGTGCCAGCAGCTTGAACTACGAGCAGTACTTC	CASSLNYEQYF
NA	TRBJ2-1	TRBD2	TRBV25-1	TGTGCCAGCAGGTTCGGGGGGAGTGAGCAGTTCTTC	CASRFGGSEQFF
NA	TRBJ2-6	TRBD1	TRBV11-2	TGTGCCAGCAGCTTAGATCCCCGACAGGGGGCTGGGGCCAACGTCCTGACTTTC	CASSLDPRQGAGANVLTF
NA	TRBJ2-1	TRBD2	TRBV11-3	TGTGCCAGCAGCTTAGGAGGGACTAGCGGGAGTTTCGATGAGCAGTTCTTC	CASSLGGTSGSFDEQFF
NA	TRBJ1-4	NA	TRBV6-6	TGTGCCAGCAGTTGGCAGGGTACTAATGAAAAACTGTTTTTT	CASSWQGTNEKLFF
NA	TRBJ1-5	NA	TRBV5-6	TGTGCCAGCAGCTTGGGAGGGTCAAATCAGCCCCAGCATTTT	CASSLGGSNQPQHF
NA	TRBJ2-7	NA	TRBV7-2	TGTGCCAGCAGCCTCAGGTCCCCGGTAGGCGAGCAGTACTTC	CASSLRSPVGEQYF
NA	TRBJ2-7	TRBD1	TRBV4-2	TGTGCCAGCAGCCTACGGGACAGGGGCCTCCCGAGCTCCTACGAGCAGTACTTC	CASSLRDRGLPSSYEQYF
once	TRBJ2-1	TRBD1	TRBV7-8	TGTGCCAGCAGCTTAAGGGACAGTTTCAATGAGCAGTTCTTC	CASSLRDSFNEQFF
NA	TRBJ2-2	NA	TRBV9	TGTGCCAGCAGCGTAGGGAGTACCGGGGAGCTGTTTTTT	CASSVGSTGELFF
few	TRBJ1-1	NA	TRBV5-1	TGCGCCAGCAGCTTGCCGGGGGGGACTGAAGCTTTCTTT	CASSLPGGTEAFF
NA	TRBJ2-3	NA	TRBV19	TGTGCCAGTAGTATAGTGGGCGACACAGATACGCAGTATTTT	CASSIVGDTDTQYF
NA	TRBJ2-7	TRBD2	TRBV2	TGTGCCAGCGGGCGTTATAGCGGGAGCTCCTACGAGCAGTACTTC	CASGRYSGSSYEQYF
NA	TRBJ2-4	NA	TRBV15	TGTGCCACCAGCAGAGAGGGTGGGGAGGACATTCAGTACTTC	CATSREGGEDIQYF
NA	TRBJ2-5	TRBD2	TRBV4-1	TGCGCCAGCAGCCAAGGGGAGTGGGGCGGGAGGGCAGGGGAGACCCAGTACTTC	CASSQGEWGGRAGETQYF
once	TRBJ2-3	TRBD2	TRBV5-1	TGCGCCAGCCGCACAGCGGGAGCGGGCACAGATACGCAGTATTTT	CASRTAGAGTDTQYF
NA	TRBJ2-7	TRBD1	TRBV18	TGTGCCAGCTCACCACCGGGGACAGGGGGCTCCGAGCAGTACTTC	CASSPPGTGGSEQYF
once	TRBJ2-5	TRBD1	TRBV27	TGTGCCAGCAGTTTATTGAAGGGGGCGACCCCCCAGTACTTC	CASSLLKGATPQYF
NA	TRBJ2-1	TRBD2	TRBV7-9	TGTGCCAGCAGCTTACGCGAGCGGGGGAGGTTCTATGGGCAGTTCTTC	CASSLRERGRFYGQFF
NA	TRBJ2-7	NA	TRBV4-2	TGTGCCAGCAGCCGACTAGTAGGCGAGCAGTACTTC	CASSRLVGEQYF
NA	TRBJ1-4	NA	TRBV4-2	TGTGCCAGCAGCCAACGAGGGGTGGGTGAAAAACTGTTTTTT	CASSQRGVGEKLFF
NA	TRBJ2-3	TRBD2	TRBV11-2	TGTGCCAGCAGCTTTAGCGGGGGTACAGATACGCAGTATTTT	CASSFSGGTDTQYF
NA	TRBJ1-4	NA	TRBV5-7	TGTGCCAGCAGCTTGGTTGGGGTAGCTAATGAAAAACTGTTTTTT	CASSLVGVANEKLFF
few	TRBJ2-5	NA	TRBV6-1	TGTGCCAGTAGACTAGGGCCATTGGAGACCCAGTACTTC	CASRLGPLETQYF
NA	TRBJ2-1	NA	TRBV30	TGTGCCTGGAGTTCTCTCAATGAGCAGTTCTTC	CAWSSLNEQFF
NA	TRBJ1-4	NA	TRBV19	TGTGCCAGTAGTATAGCCGGCAGAGGCAACGAAAAACTGTTTTTT	CASSIAGRGNEKLFF
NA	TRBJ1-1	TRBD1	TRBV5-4	TGTGCCAGCAGCCCTGGAGGGGACAGGAAGAACACTGAAGCTTTCTTT	CASSPGGDRKNTEAFF
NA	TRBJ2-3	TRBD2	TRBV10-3	TGTGCCATCAGTGGGTTGGGACTAGCGGGGAGCACAGATACGCAGTATTTT	CAISGLGLAGSTDTQYF
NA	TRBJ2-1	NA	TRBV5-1	TGCGCCAGCAGCTTGGGAAGTAGGAGAGGAGACTACAATGAGCAGTTCTTC	CASSLGSRRGDYNEQFF
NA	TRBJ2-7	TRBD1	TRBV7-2	TGTGCCAGCAGCTTGACAGGGGTATTAACCTACGAGCAGTACTTC	CASSLTGVLTYEQYF